The 20 T cell receptor beta chains given below trace back to one sample, sequenced in a study of cytomegalovirus exposure and HLA in healthy donors. It was with 60 Vbeta and 13 Jbeta primers that the PCR ran. The method was immunoSEQ multiplex PCR; TCRdb's version includes in-frame clones alone and lacks a portion of them. The sample records over 100,000 clones, 69% being singletons. The sample taken for sequencing was PBMCs. These receptors all stem from a woman in her 70s in good health and CMV-seropositive.

The chain carries TRBV18 and TRBJ2-5; 13 nucleotides match TRBD2. V dropped 1 base and J dropped 1; count of bases not matched to a gene: 6. The CDR3 totals 18 residues. Germline loops: CDR1 KGHSH, CDR2 LQKENI. CDR3 DNA sequence: TGTGCCAGCTCACCACTTTCCTGGACTAGCGGGGGCCAAGAGACCCAGTACTTC. This encodes CASSPLSWTSGGQETQYF.

The CDR3 DNA reads as TGTGCCAGCAGCTTGGGGCGGGGGGTGGTCAATGAGCAGTTCTTC. Translating it yields CASSLGRGVVNEQFF. The chain couples TRBV5-6 to TRBJ2-1; 8 bases align to TRBD2. The CDR3 spans 15 residues. With V trimmed by 0 bases and J by 6 bases, 5 bases remained unmatched. Germline CDR1 reads SGHDT; CDR2 reads YYEEEE.

The chain is built from TRBV5-1 and TRBJ1-1; D may be TRBD1 (5 bases). The CDR3 runs 15 residues. V was cut by 4 bases and J by 0 bases, with 13 bases left in between. The germline CDR1 and CDR2 sequences are SGHRS and YFSETQ. The CDR3 sequence: CASSQRDGLNTEAFF. The CDR3 DNA is TGCGCCAGCAGCCAGCGGGACGGACTGAACACTGAAGCTTTCTTT.

This clone came up once. The rearrangement joins TRBV7-9 to TRBJ1-4; possibly TRBD1 for D (5 bases). The CDR3 contains 13 residues. CDR1 and CDR2 from the germline V gene are SEHNR and FQNEAQ (reference sequence). V was pared by 4 bases and J by 12 bases, with 15 bases between. The CDR3 loop reads CASSSRMKGELFF. The CDR3 DNA follows: TGTGCCAGCAGCTCCCGAATGAAAGGGGAACTGTTTTTT.

The V gene is TRBV7-9, the J gene TRBJ1-1, with 7 bases identical to TRBD1. There are 14 residues in the CDR3. The junction had 3 bases not matched to a gene; V was cut back by 4 bases and J by 1 base. Germline-derived CDR1 and CDR2 are SEHNR and FQNEAQ (reference sequence). The CDR3 region is CASSSGQPNTEAFF. The DNA for the CDR3 is TGTGCCAGCAGCTCGGGACAGCCGAACACTGAAGCTTTCTTT.

This chain links TRBV30 with TRBJ1-4; perhaps TRBD1 as D (5 bases). Germline CDR1 is GTSNPN and CDR2 is SVGIG (reference sequence). The CDR3 is 12 amino acids. The V and J ends lost 3 bases and 9 bases respectively, with 11 bases between them. The CDR3 loop reads CAWRGLGKKLFF. As DNA, the CDR3 is TGTGCCTGGAGGGGGCTGGGGAAAAAACTGTTTTTT.

V gene TRBV5-4 combines with J gene TRBJ2-3; 7 positions agree with TRBD2. CDR1 and CDR2 from the germline V gene are SGHNT and YYREEE (reference sequence). The CDR3 sequence is 17 residues long. V shed 4 bases and J 0 bases; nucleotides not matched to a gene: 11. The CDR3 nucleotides read TGTGCCAGCAGCCAAGTAGTAGCGGGTGGGAGCACAGATACGCAGTATTTT. Translation: CASSQVVAGGSTDTQYF.

The sample holds one count of this clone. The V gene is TRBV10-3, the J gene TRBJ2-1, with TRBD2 identical over 10 bases. After removal of 6 bases from V and 3 bases from J, the junction contained 2 bases not matched to a gene. Germline CDR1 is ENHRY and CDR2 is SYGVKD. The CDR3 is made up of 14 amino acids. The CDR3 sequence: CAIRTSGDYNEQFF. In DNA form, the CDR3 reads TGTGCCATCAGAACTAGCGGGGACTACAATGAGCAGTTCTTC.

The chain joins TRBV29-1 to TRBJ2-4; D may be TRBD2 (6 bases). V dropped 5 bases and J dropped 5 bases, with 10 bases sitting between them. The CDR3 has 12 amino acids. CDR1 is SQVTM and CDR2 is ANQGSEA in the germline V gene. CDR3 residues: CSVQRAENIQYF. The DNA of the CDR3 is TGCAGCGTTCAGCGGGCCGAAAACATTCAGTACTTC.

This rearrangement joins TRBV15 to TRBJ2-7; TRBD1 matches 9 bases. The germline V gene has CDR1 LNHNV and CDR2 YYDKDF (reference sequence). The CDR3 is 14 amino acids. Unmatched junction bases numbered 3, after V lost 1 base and J lost 5 bases. The CDR3 spells CATSRAGTGNEQYF. Here the CDR3 DNA reads TGTGCCACCAGCAGAGCCGGGACAGGGAACGAGCAGTACTTC.

The chain carries TRBV19 and TRBJ1-4; the D is unclear. The V end lost 1 base, the J end lost 7 bases, and 10 bases lay between the germline ends. CDR1 and CDR2 from the germline V gene are LNHDA and SQIVND (reference sequence). The CDR3 is 14 residues long. CDR3 DNA: TGTGCCAGTAGTATAGGAGGGCACGGTGAAAAACTGTTTTTT. It specifies CASSIGGHGEKLFF.

This chain connects TRBV6-1 to TRBJ1-1; weak D call: TRBD1 (6 bases). There are 14 residues in the CDR3. Looked up from germline, CDR1 is MNHNS and CDR2 is SASEGT. The germline V and J ends were trimmed by 7 bases and 2 bases, with 14 bases remaining between them. The CDR3 DNA reads as TGTGCCAGCAAGGGGGGGACGGGAAACACTGAAGCTTTCTTT. This sequence encodes CASKGGTGNTEAFF.

The chain has TRBV10-3 and TRBJ2-5; 13 positions agree with TRBD2. This CDR3 spans 19 amino acids. Germline V gene lookup returns CDR1 ENHRY and CDR2 SYGVKD. Unmatched junction bases numbered 8, after V lost 0 bases and J lost 1 base. CDR3 sequence (DNA): TGTGCCATCAGTGAGTCGATCCCGGGACTAGCGGGACTCCAAGAGACCCAGTACTTC. Protein: CAISESIPGLAGLQETQYF.

This chain joins TRBV5-8 and TRBJ1-5; no clear D. The V and J ends lost 6 bases and 4 bases respectively, with 11 bases between them. Germline values: CDR1 SGHTS, CDR2 YDEGEE. The CDR3 sequence is 13 residues long. Here the CDR3 DNA reads TGTGCCAGCACCACCCCCGGGAATCAGCCCCAGCATTTT. Translation gives CASTTPGNQPQHF.

This clone occurred once. The genes are TRBV19 and TRBJ1-1; maybe TRBD1 (6 bases). Germline assignment: CDR1 LNHDA and CDR2 SQIVND (reference sequence). CDR3 size: 15 residues. The V gene lost 6 bases and the J gene lost 0 bases, with 14 bases spanning the gap. For the CDR3, the DNA is TGTGCCAGTAGGTCCCGGGACATCATGAACACTGAAGCTTTCTTT. Its protein product is CASRSRDIMNTEAFF.

DNA for the CDR3: TGTGCCAGCAGCGGGGCAGGGGGCTTGTCAGAGACCCAGTACTTC. Amino acid sequence: CASSGAGGLSETQYF. The V gene is TRBV11-1, the J gene TRBJ2-5; TRBD1 matches at 8 bases. The germline gives CDR1 SGHAT, CDR2 FQDESV (reference sequence). There are 15 residues in the CDR3. Unmatched junction bases numbered 9, after V lost 5 bases and J lost 4 bases. The full variable domain, in which reference TRBV11-1 and TRBJ2-5 provide the parts outside the CDR3, is EAEVAQSPRYKITEKSQAVAFWCDPISGHATLYWYRQILGQGPELLVQFQDESVVDDSQLPKDRFSAERLKGVDSTLKIQPAELGDSAMYLCASSGAGGLSETQYFGPGTRLLVL.

This clone has more than one count but fewer than ten. The genes are TRBV30 and TRBJ2-7; 9 positions agree with TRBD1. The germline V gene encodes CDR1 GTSNPN and CDR2 SVGIG (reference sequence). The CDR3 is made up of 15 amino acids. The junction had 3 bases not matched to a gene; V was cut back by 0 bases and J by 0 bases. The CDR3 DNA reads TGTGCCTGGAGTGTACTGGGACAGGGCTCCTACGAGCAGTACTTC. Residues: CAWSVLGQGSYEQYF.

J is TRBJ2-5 and V is TRBV7-9; tentative D call: TRBD1 (5 bases). The CDR3 totals 13 residues. The V gene lost 5 bases and the J gene lost 4 bases, with 11 bases spanning the gap. Germline CDR1 SEHNR, CDR2 FQNEAQ (reference sequence). The DNA of the CDR3 is TGTGCCAGCAGCATGGACACTCCAGAGACCCAGTACTTC. Translated, it gives CASSMDTPETQYF.

Concerning this clone itself: A read error may account for a junction end that differs from germline. The J gene is TRBJ2-5, the V gene TRBV30; 8 bases align to TRBD1. The CDR3 covers 13 residues. CDR1 is GTSNPN, CDR2 SVGIG, per germline (reference sequence). CDR3 nucleotide sequence: TGTGCCTGGGAACAACAGGGGGAAGAGACCCGGTACTTC. Amino acids: CAWEQQGEETRYF.

This chain joins TRBV5-6 and TRBJ1-1; no definite D call. This CDR3 comprises 15 residues. Germline CDR1 reads SGHDT; CDR2 reads YYEEEE. The V gene lost 0 bases and the J gene lost 3 bases, with 12 bases spanning the gap. The CDR3 protein is CASSLVGRWDTEAFF. CDR3 DNA: TGTGCCAGCAGCTTGGTGGGCAGATGGGACACTGAAGCTTTCTTT.